The entry below describes one T cell receptor (beta chain). Its specificity is not known. The entry originates in a study of T cells in Graves' hyperthyroidism and ophthalmopathy. Study outcomes and limitations: Most expanded thyroid clonotypes above 0.001 recurred in blood.

An approximately 10 ml volume of fresh peripheral blood provided the PBMCs. J gave up 5 bases and V 1 base, and 7 bases lay outside the gene matches. Germline V gene sequence: CDR1 MGHRA, CDR2 YSYEKL. This CDR3 is built from 17 residues. The CDR3 regions of TCR beta were amplified from RNA transcripts. First-round RT-PCR targeting the TCR CDR3 was performed with the HTBI primer set. TCRdb passed the multiplex PCR reads through MiXCR, listing each CDR3 protein once. The sample lists over 500,000 distinct CDR3 sequences, approximately 16% occurring once. The TCR originated in a woman in her 30s with Graves' ophthalmopathy. Source material: blood. The gene calls are TRBV4-1 and TRBJ2-2; 10 bases line up with TRBD2. DNA for the CDR3: TGCGCCAGCAGCCAAGGACTAGCGGGTTTGGTGACCGGGGAGCTGTTTTTT. This codes for CASSQGLAGLVTGELFF.